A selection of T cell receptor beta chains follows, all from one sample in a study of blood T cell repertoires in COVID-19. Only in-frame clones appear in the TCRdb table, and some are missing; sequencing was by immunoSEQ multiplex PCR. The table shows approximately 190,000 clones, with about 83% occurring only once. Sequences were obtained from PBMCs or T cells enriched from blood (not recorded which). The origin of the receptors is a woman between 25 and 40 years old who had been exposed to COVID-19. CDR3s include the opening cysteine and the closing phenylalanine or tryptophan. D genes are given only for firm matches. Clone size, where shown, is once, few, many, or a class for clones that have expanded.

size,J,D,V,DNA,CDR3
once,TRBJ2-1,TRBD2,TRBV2,TGTGCCAGCAGCCCGAGAGGGACTAGCGGGGGGGCCGGGGAAAATGAGCAGTTCTTC,CASSPRGTSGGAGENEQFF
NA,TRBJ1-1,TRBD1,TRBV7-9,TGTGCCAGCGGGGGACAGCTGAACACTGAAGCTTTCTTT,CASGGQLNTEAFF
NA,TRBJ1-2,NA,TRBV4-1,TGCGCCAGCAGCCAAGGAGGGGGGGCTAACTATGGCTACACCTTC,CASSQGGGANYGYTF
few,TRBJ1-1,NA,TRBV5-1,TGCGCCAGCAGCTTGGGAGGGGACTACACTGAAGCTTTCTTT,CASSLGGDYTEAFF
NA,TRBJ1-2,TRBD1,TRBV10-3,TGTGCCATCAGTGGAGGGACAGCGGACTATGGCTACACCTTC,CAISGGTADYGYTF
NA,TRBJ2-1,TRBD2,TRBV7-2,TGTGCCAGCAGCTCAGCATCCTCCGGGGGGACTGCCTACAATGAGCAGTTCTTC,CASSSASSGGTAYNEQFF
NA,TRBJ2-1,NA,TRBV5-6,TGTGCCAGCAGGAGAGTCCTAGCAAATGAGCAGTTCTTC,CASRRVLANEQFF
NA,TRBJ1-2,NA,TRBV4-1,TGCGCCAGCAGCAAGAGTTCAGGGGATCTGGTTGGCAACTATGGCTACACCTTC,CASSKSSGDLVGNYGYTF
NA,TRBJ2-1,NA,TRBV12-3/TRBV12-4,TGTGCCAGCATCCTAAACAATGAGCAGTTCTTC,CASILNNEQFF
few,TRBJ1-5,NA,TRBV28,TGTGCCAGCACCCAGACAGTTAGGGGCAATCAGCCCCAGCATTTT,CASTQTVRGNQPQHF
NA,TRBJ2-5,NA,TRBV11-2,TGTGCCAGCAGCTTACGAGAGACCCAGTACTTC,CASSLRETQYF
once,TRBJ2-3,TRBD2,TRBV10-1,TGCGCCAGCTCCCGGACTAGCGGGGGGAGCACAGATACGCAGTATTTT,CASSRTSGGSTDTQYF
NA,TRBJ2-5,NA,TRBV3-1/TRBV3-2,TGTGCCAGCATGCTAAGGTCCAGCGGAGGGGAGACCCAGTACTTC,CASMLRSSGGETQYF
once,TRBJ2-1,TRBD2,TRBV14,TGTGCCAGCAGCCCGTTGGGCGGGGGAGAGTACAATGAGCAGTTCTTC,CASSPLGGGEYNEQFF
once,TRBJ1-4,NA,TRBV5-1,TGCGCCAGCTCCTCCGAGGGGGGGCGCGGTGAAAAACTGTTTTTT,CASSSEGGRGEKLFF
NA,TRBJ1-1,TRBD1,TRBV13,TGTGCCAGCAGCGTGTACAGGGGTTACACTGAAGCTTTCTTT,CASSVYRGYTEAFF
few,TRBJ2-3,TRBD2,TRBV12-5,TGTGCTAGTGGTTTGGATAAGCGGGGGATAGATACGCAGTATTTT,CASGLDKRGIDTQYF
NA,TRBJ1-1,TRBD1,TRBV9,TGTGCCAGCAGCGTGAGAGCTGACAGGGCAATGAACACTGAAGCTTTCTTT,CASSVRADRAMNTEAFF
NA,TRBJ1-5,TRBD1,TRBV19,TGTGCCAGTAGGAGCGGGACAGGGGCAAGCGGCAATCAGCCCCAGCATTTT,CASRSGTGASGNQPQHF
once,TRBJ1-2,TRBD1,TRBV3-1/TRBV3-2,TGTGCCAGCAGCCCCGGACAGGGGAGAAGCGGCTACACCTTC,CASSPGQGRSGYTF
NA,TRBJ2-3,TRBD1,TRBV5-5,TGTGCCAGCACCGGGACAGGGAGCACAGATACGCAGTATTTT,CASTGTGSTDTQYF
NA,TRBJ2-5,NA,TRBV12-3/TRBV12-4,TGTGCCAGCAGTTTAAGCTACGAGACCCAGTACTTC,CASSLSYETQYF
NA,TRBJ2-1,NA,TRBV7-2,TGTGCCAGCAGCTTAATGCCAGGTGACAATGAGCAGTTCTTC,CASSLMPGDNEQFF
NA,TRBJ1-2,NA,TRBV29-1,TGCAGTTCCGGGGGGCTCGGTAACTATGGCTACACCTTC,CSSGGLGNYGYTF
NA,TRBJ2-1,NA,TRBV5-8,TGTGCCAGCAGCTCGCGACTCGGTTTTGCCTACAATGAGCAGTTCTTC,CASSSRLGFAYNEQFF
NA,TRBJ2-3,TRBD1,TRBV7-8,TGTGCCAGCAGCCGAGGACAGGGGATAACAGATACGCAGTATTTT,CASSRGQGITDTQYF
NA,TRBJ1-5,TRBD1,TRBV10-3,TGTGCCATTACCGCGGACAGGGAGGGTCAGCCCCAGCATTTT,CAITADREGQPQHF
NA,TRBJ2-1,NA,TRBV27,TGTGCCAGCATACGGGACATCAAAAACTCCTACAATGAGCAGTTCTTC,CASIRDIKNSYNEQFF
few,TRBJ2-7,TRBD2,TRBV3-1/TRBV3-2,TGTGCCAGCAGCCTAGGCCCAGCGGGGGGTGGTGAGCAGTACTTC,CASSLGPAGGGEQYF
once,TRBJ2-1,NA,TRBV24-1,TGTGCCACCAGTGACCCGAGGTCGTACGGGACACAAACCTACAATGAGCAGTTCTTC,CATSDPRSYGTQTYNEQFF
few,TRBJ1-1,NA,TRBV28,TGTGCCAGCAGGAGTCAGGGGCCCACTGAAGCTTTCTTT,CASRSQGPTEAFF
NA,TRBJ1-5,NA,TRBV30,TGTGCCTGGAGTGTTGGCCAGCCCCAGCATTTT,CAWSVGQPQHF
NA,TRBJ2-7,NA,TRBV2,TGTGCCAGCAGTGATAGAGCCGAGATCTACGAGCAGTACTTC,CASSDRAEIYEQYF
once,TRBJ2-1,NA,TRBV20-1,TGCAGTGCTAGAGAACTAGAGGCAAAGTTCTTC,CSARELEAKFF
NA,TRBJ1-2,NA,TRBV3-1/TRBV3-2,TGTGCCAGCAGCCAGGGGACATCCTATGGCTACACCTTC,CASSQGTSYGYTF
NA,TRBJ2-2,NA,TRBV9,TGTGCCAGCAGCGTAGTAGCCGGGGAGCTGTTTTTT,CASSVVAGELFF
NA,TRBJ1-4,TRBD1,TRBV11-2,TGTGCCAGCAGCTGGGCCGGGACAGGGGGCGGGAAACTGTTTTTT,CASSWAGTGGGKLFF
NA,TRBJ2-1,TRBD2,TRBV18,TGTGCCAGCAATAGCGGGGGTTACAATGAGCAGTTCTTC,CASNSGGYNEQFF
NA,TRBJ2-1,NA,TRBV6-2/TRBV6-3,TGTGCCAGCAGCCTGGACATCAACAATGAGCAGTTCTTC,CASSLDINNEQFF
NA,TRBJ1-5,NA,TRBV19,TGTGCCAGTAAGGGACAAGGACGTCAGCCCCAGCATTTT,CASKGQGRQPQHF
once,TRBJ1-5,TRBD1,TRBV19,TGTGCCAGCCAGTCAGACAGGGGGTATCAGCCCCAGCATTTT,CASQSDRGYQPQHF
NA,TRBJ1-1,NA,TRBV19,TGTGCCAGTAGTATGGGCAGGAACACTGAAGCTTTCTTT,CASSMGRNTEAFF
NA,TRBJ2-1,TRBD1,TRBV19,TGTGCCAGTAGCGGTAAAGGGACAGGGTGGGAGCAGTTCTTC,CASSGKGTGWEQFF
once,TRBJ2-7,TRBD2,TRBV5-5,TGTGCCAGCAGCTTTACTAGCGGCACCGTTTACGAGCAGTACTTC,CASSFTSGTVYEQYF
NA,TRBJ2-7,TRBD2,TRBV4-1,TGCGCCAGCAGCCAGGAGACGGCGGGGGGGCAAGAGCAGTACTTC,CASSQETAGGQEQYF
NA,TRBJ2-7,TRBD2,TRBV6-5,TGTGCCAGCACCTCGGGGGGGAAATACGAGCAGTACTTC,CASTSGGKYEQYF
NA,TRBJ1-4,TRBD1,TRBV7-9,TGTGCCAGCAGCTACGGACAGGGGGCCCAAGGGGAAAAACTGTTTTTT,CASSYGQGAQGEKLFF
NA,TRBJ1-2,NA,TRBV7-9,TGTGCCAGCAGCCCATCGGCCTTAGGAACGGGTGGCTACACCTTC,CASSPSALGTGGYTF
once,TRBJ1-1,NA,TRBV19,TGTGCCAGTAGCAGCCCGGGGGGCCGTCGGAACACTGAAGCTTTCTTT,CASSSPGGRRNTEAFF
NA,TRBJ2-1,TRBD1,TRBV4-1,TGCGCCAGCAGCCAGGGGACAGGGGACAATGAGCAGTTCTTC,CASSQGTGDNEQFF
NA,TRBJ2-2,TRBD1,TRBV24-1,TGTGCCACCCGGGACAGGGGCACCGGGGAGCTGTTTTTT,CATRDRGTGELFF
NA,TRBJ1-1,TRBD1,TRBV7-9,TGTGCCGGCGACAGGGGGCAGGGCACTGAAGCTTTCTTT,CAGDRGQGTEAFF
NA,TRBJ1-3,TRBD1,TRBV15,TGTGCCACCAGCAGAGATCCCATACGCGGACAGGGTTTGGCTGGAAACACCATATATTTT,CATSRDPIRGQGLAGNTIYF
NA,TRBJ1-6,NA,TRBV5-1,TGCGCCAGCCAAGGGGAAATGAATTCACCCCTCCACTTT,CASQGEMNSPLHF
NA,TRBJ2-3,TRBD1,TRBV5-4,TGTGCCAGCAGCTTTGACAGGGGGACAGATACGCAGTATTTT,CASSFDRGTDTQYF
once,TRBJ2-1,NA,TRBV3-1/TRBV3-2,TGTGCCAGCGGAGGCAATGAGCAGTTCTTC,CASGGNEQFF
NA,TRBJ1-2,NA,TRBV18,TGTGCCAGCTCACCCGACAGTTTGAGTAGTTATGGCTACACCTTC,CASSPDSLSSYGYTF
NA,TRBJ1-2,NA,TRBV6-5,TGTGCCAGCCATTCAGGGCACGGCTACACCTTC,CASHSGHGYTF
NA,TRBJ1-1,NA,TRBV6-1,TGTGCCAGCAGTGTCTTGGTTTCCAGGGATATGAACACTGAAGCTTTCTTT,CASSVLVSRDMNTEAFF
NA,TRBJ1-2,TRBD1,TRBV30,TGTGCCTGGGTCACAGGGGGGAGCTATGGCTACACCTTC,CAWVTGGSYGYTF